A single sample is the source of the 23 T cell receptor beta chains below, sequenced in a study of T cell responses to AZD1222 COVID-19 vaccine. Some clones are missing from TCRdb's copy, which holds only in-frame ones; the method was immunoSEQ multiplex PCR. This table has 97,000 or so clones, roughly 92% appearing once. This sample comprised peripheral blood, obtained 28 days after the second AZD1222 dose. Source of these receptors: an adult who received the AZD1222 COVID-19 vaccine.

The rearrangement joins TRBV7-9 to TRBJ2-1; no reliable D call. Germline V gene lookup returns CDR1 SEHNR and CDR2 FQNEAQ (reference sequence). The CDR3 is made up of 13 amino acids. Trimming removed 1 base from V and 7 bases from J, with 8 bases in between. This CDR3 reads CASSLDWINEQFF. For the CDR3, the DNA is TGTGCCAGCAGCTTAGACTGGATTAATGAGCAGTTCTTC.

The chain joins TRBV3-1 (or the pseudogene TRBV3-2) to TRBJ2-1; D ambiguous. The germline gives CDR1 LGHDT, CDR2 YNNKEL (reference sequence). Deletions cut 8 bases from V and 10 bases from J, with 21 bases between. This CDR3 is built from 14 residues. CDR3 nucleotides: TGTGCCAGCCGTAGCCGTGGTCCGCGGTGGGAGCAGTTCTTC. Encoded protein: CASRSRGPRWEQFF.

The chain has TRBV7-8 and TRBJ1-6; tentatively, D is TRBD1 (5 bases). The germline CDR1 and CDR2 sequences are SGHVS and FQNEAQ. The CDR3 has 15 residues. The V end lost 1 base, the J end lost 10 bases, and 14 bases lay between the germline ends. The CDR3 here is CASSLVGGIGSPLHF. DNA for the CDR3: TGTGCCAGCAGCTTAGTTGGGGGGATAGGCTCACCCCTCCACTTT. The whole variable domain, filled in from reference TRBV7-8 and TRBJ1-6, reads GAGVSQSPRYKVAKRGQDVALRCDPISGHVSLFWYQQALGQGPEFLTYFQNEAQLDKSGLPSDRFFAERPEGSVSTLKIQRTQQEDSAVYLCASSLVGGIGSPLHFGNGTRLTVT.

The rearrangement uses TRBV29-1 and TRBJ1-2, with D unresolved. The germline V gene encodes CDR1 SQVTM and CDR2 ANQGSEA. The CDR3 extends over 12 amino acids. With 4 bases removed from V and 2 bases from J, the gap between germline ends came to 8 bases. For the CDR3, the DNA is TGCAGCGTTGTGTCGGTGAACTATGGCTACACCTTC. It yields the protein CSVVSVNYGYTF.

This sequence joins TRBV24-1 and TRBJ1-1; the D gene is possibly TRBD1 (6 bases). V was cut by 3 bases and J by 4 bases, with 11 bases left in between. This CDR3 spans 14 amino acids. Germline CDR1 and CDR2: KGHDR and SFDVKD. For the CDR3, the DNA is TGTGCCACCAGTGATGACAGGAACCCCACTGAAGCTTTCTTT. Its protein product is CATSDDRNPTEAFF.

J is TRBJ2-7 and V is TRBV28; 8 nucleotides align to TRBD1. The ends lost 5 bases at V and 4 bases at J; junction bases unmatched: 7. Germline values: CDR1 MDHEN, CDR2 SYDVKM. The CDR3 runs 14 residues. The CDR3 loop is CASSLRQGTYEQYF. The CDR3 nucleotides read TGTGCCAGCAGTCTTAGACAGGGGACTTACGAGCAGTACTTC.

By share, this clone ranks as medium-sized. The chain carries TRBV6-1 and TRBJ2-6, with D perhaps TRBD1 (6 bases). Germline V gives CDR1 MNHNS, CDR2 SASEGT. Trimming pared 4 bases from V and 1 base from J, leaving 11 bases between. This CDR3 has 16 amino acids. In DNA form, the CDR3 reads TGTGCCAGCAGTGGTTTTACAGGGTCTGGGGCCAACGTCCTGACTTTC. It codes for CASSGFTGSGANVLTF.

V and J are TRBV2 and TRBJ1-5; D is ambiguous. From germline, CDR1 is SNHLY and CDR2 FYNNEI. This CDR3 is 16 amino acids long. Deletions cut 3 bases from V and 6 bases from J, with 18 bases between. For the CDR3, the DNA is TGTGCCAGCAGTGATTCGAGAGGGCAGTGGCGTCAGCCCCAGCATTTT. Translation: CASSDSRGQWRQPQHF.

CDR3 DNA: TGTGCCAGCAGCCGATCGACTGAAGCTTTCTTT. This translates into CASSRSTEAFF. The chain employs TRBV28 and TRBJ1-1; no firm D call. Trimming took off 6 bases at V and 5 bases at J, with 7 bases between the two ends. The CDR3 runs to 11 residues. Germline CDR1 MDHEN, CDR2 SYDVKM.

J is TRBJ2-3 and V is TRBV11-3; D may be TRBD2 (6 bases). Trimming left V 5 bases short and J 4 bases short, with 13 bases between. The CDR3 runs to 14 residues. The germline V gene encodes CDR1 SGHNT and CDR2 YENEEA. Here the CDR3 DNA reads TGTGCCAGCAGCCCCGAACCGGGAGCAGATACGCAGTATTTT. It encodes CASSPEPGADTQYF.

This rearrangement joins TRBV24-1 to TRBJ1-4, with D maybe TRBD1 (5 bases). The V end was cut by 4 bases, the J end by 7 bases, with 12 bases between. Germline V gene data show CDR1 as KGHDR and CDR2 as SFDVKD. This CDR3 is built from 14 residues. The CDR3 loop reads CATSEPGPAEKLFF. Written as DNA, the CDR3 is TGTGCCACCAGTGAACCGGGACCGGCTGAAAAACTGTTTTTT.

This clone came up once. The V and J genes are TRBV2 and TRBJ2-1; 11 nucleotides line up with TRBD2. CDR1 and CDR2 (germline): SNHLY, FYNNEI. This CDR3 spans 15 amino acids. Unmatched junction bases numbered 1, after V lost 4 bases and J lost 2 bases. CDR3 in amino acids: CASSGSGRAYNEQFF. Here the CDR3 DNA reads TGTGCCAGCAGTGGTAGCGGGAGGGCCTACAATGAGCAGTTCTTC.

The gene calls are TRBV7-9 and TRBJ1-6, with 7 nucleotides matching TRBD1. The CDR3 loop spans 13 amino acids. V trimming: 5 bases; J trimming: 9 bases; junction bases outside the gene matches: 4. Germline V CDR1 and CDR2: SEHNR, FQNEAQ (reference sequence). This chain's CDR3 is CASSPGTASPLHF. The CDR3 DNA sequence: TGTGCCAGCAGCCCAGGGACAGCTTCACCCCTCCACTTT.

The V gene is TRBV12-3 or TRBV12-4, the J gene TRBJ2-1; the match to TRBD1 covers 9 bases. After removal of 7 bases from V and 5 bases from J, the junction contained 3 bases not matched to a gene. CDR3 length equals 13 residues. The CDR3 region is CASKRTGDNEQFF. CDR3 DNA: TGTGCCAGCAAAAGGACAGGGGACAATGAGCAGTTCTTC.

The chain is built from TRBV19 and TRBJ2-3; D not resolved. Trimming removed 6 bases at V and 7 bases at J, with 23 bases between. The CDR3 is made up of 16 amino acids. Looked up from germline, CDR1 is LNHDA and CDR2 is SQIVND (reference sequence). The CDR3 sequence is CASSPSSRPTIYTQYF. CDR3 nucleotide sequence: TGTGCCAGTAGCCCGAGCTCTCGGCCCACCATCTATACGCAGTATTTT.

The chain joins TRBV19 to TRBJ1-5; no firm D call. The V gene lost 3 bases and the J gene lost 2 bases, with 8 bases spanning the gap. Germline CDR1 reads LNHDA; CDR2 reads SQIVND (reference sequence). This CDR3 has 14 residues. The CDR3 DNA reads TGTGCCAGTAGTATCGGTAGGGGCAATCAGCCCCAGCATTTT. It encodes CASSIGRGNQPQHF.

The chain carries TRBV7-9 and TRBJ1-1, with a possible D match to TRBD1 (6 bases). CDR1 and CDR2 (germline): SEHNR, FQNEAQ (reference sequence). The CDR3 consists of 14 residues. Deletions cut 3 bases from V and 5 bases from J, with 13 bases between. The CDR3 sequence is CASSLLQGGTEAFF. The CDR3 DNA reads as TGTGCCAGCAGCTTGCTACAGGGCGGGACTGAAGCTTTCTTT.

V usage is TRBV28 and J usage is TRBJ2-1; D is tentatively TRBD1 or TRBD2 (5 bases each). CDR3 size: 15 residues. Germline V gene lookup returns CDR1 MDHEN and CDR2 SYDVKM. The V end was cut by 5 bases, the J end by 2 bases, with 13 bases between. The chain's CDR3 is CASSPGTDTYNEQFF. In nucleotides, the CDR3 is TGTGCCAGCAGTCCAGGGACCGATACCTACAATGAGCAGTTCTTC.

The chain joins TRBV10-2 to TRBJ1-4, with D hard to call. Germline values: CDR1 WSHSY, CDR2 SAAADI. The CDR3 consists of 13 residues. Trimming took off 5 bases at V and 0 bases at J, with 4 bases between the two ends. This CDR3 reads CASSQATNEKLFF. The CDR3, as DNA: TGCGCCAGCAGTCAGGCAACTAATGAAAAACTGTTTTTT.

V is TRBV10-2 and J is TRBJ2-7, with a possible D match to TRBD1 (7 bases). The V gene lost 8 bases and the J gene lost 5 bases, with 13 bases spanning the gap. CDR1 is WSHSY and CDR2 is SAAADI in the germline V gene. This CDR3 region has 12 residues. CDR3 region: CASRRGRDEQYF. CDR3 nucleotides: TGCGCCAGCCGGAGGGGGCGTGACGAGCAGTACTTC.

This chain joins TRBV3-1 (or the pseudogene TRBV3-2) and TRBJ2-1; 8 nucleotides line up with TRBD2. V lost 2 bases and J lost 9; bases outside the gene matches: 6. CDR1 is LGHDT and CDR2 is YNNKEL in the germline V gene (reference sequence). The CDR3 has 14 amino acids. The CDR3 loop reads CASSQLGTRGEQFF. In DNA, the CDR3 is TGTGCCAGCAGCCAACTTGGGACTAGAGGTGAGCAGTTCTTC.

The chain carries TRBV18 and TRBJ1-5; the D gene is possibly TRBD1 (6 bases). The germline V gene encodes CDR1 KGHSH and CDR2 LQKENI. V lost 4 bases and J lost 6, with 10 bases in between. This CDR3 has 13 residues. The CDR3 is CASSQGEGQPQHF. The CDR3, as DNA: TGTGCCAGCTCACAGGGGGAGGGTCAGCCCCAGCATTTT.

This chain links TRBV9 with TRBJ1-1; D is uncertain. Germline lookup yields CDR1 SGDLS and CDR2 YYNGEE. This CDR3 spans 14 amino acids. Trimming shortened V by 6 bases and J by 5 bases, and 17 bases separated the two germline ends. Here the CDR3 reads CASKSNPLSTEAFF. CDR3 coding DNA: TGTGCCAGCAAGAGTAACCCACTTTCGACTGAAGCTTTCTTT.